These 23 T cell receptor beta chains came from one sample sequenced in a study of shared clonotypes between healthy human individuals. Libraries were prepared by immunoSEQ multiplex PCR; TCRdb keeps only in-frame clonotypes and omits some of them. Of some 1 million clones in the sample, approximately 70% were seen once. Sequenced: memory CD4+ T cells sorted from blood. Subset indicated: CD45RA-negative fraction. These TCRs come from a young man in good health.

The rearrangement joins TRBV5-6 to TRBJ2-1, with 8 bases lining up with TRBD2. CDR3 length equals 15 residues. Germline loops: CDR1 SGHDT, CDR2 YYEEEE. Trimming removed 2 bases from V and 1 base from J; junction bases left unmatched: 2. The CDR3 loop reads CASSLLAVSYNEQFF. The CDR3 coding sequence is TGTGCCAGCAGCTTACTAGCGGTATCCTACAATGAGCAGTTCTTC.

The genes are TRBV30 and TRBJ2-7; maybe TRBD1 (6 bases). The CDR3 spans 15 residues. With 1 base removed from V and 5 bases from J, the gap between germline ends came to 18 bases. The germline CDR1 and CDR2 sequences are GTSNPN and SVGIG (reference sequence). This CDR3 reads CAWSALQGFGDEQYF. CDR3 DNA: TGTGCCTGGAGTGCCCTACAGGGTTTCGGGGACGAGCAGTACTTC. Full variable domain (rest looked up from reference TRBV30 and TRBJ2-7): SQTIHQWPATLVQPVGSPLSLECTVEGTSNPNLYWYRQAAGRGLQLLFYSVGIGQISSEVPQNLSASRPQDRQFILSSKKLLLSDSGFYLCAWSALQGFGDEQYFGPGTRLTVT.

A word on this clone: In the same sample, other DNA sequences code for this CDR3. The CDR3 DNA follows: TGCGCCAGCAGCTTGGGACAGCTCCAAGAGACCCAGTACTTC. Residues: CASSLGQLQETQYF. This chain links TRBV5-1 with TRBJ2-5, with a weak D call TRBD1 (5 bases). V lost 0 bases and J 1 base, leaving 7 bases between the germline ends. The germline V gene has CDR1 SGHRS and CDR2 YFSETQ. The CDR3 extends over 14 amino acids.

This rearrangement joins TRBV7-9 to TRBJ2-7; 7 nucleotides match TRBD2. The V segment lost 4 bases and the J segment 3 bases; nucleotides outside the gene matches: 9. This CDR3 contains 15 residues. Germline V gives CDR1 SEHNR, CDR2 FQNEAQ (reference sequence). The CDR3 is CASSSGGSGFYEQYF. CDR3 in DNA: TGTGCCAGCAGCTCCGGGGGTAGCGGGTTCTACGAGCAGTACTTC.

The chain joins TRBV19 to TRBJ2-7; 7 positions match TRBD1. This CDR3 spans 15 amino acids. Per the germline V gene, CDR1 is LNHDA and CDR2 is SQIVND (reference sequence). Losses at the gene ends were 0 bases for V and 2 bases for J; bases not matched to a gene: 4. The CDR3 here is CASSIDLQGTYEQYF. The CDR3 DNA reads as TGTGCCAGTAGTATAGATCTACAGGGGACCTACGAGCAGTACTTC.

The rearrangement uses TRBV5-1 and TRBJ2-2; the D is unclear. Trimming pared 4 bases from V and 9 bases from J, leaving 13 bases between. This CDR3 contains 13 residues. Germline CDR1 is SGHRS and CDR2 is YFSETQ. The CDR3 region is CASSIKTERELFF. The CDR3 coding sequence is TGCGCCAGCAGCATTAAAACGGAGAGGGAGCTGTTTTTT.

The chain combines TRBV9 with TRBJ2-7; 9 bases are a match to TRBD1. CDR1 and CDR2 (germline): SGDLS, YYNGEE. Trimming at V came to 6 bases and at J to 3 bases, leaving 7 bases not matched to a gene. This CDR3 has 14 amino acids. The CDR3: CASTRTGEIYEQYF. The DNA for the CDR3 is TGTGCCAGCACCAGGACAGGGGAGATCTACGAGCAGTACTTC. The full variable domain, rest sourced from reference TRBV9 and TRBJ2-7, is DSGVTQTPKHLITATGQRVTLRCSPRSGDLSVYWYQQSLDQGLQFLIQYYNGEERAKGNILERFSAQQFPDLHSELNLSSLELGDSALYFCASTRTGEIYEQYFGPGTRLTVT.

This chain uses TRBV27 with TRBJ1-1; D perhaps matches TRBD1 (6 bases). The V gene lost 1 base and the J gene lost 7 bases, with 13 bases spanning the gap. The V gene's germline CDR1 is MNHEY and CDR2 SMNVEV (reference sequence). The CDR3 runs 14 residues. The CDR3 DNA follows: TGTGCCAGCAGTTTATGGGGGGGGCTCGGTGAAGCTTTCTTT. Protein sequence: CASSLWGGLGEAFF.

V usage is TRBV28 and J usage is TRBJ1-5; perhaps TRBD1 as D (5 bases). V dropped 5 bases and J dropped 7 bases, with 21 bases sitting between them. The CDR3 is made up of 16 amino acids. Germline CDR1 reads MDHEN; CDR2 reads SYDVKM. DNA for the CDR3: TGTGCCAGCAGTCGAGGCGGACGGGGCTTTCAACAGCCCCAGCATTTT. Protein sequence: CASSRGGRGFQQPQHF.

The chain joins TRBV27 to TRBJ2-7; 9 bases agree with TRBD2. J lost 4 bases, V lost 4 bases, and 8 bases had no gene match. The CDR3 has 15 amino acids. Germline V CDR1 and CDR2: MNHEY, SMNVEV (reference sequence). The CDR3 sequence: CASSSPRGRGYEQYF. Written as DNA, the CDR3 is TGTGCCAGCAGTTCCCCTCGCGGGAGGGGGTACGAGCAGTACTTC.

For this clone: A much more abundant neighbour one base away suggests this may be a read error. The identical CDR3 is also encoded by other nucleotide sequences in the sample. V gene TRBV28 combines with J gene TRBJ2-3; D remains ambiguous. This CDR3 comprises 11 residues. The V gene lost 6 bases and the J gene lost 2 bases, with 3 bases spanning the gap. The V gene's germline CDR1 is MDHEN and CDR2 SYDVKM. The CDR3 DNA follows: TGTGCCAGCAGCCTCACAGATACGCAGTATTTT. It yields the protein CASSLTDTQYF.

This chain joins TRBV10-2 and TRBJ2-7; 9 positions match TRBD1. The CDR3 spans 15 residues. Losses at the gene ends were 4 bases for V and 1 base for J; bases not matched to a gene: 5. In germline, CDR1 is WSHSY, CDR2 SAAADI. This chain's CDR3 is CASSATGTGSYEQYF. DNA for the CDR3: TGCGCCAGCAGTGCGACCGGGACAGGGTCCTACGAGCAGTACTTC.

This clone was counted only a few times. Here the CDR3 DNA reads TGCGCCAGCAGCCTCCCGGCAGGTACGCAGTATTTT. This translates into CASSLPAGTQYF. The chain has TRBV4-1 and TRBJ2-3; D is undetermined. Per germline, CDR1 MGHRA and CDR2 YSYEKL. V was shortened by 4 bases and J by 8 bases, with 10 bases between the two germline ends. This CDR3 has 12 amino acids.

The CDR3 DNA reads TGTGCCAGCAGCCTTATCCGCCGGGACAGGGATGGCTACACCTTC. Encoded protein: CASSLIRRDRDGYTF. V is TRBV14 and J is TRBJ1-2; 9 bases align to TRBD1. V lost 4 bases and J lost 6; bases outside the gene matches: 9. Germline V gene sequence: CDR1 SGHDN, CDR2 FVKESK. CDR3 length: 15 residues.

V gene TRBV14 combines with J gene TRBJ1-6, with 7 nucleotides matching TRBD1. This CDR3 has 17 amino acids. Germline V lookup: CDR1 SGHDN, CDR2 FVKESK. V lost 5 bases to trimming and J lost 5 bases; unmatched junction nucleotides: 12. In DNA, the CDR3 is TGTGCCAGCAGCGCCCGAACAGGGGTAGAGAATAATTCACCCCTCCACTTT. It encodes CASSARTGVENNSPLHF. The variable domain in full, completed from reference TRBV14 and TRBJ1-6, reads EAGVTQFPSHSVIEKGQTVTLRCDPISGHDNLYWYRRVMGKEIKFLLHFVKESKQDESGMPNNRFLAERTGGTYSTLKVQPAELEDSGVYFCASSARTGVENNSPLHFGNGTRLTVT.

Here the CDR3 reads CASSQDTGGHGYTF. The DNA for the CDR3 is TGTGCCAGCAGCCAAGATACAGGGGGCCATGGCTACACCTTC. V and J are TRBV14 and TRBJ1-2; TRBD1 agrees at 9 bases. The CDR3 spans 14 residues. CDR1 and CDR2 (germline): SGHDN, FVKESK. The junction had 2 bases not matched to a gene; V was cut back by 0 bases and J by 6 bases.

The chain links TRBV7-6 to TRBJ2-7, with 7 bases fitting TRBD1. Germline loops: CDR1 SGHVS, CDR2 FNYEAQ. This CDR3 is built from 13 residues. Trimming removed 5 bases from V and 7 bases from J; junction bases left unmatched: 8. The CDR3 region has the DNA TGTGCCAGCAGCGCGACAGGGCCCCGTGAGCAGTACTTC. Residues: CASSATGPREQYF.

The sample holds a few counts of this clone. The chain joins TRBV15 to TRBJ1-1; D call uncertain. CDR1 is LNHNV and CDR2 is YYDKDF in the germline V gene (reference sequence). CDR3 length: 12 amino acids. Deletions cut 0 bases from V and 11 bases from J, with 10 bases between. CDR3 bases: TGTGCCACCAGCAGAGAAAAAGGGCCGGCTTTCTTT. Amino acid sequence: CATSREKGPAFF.

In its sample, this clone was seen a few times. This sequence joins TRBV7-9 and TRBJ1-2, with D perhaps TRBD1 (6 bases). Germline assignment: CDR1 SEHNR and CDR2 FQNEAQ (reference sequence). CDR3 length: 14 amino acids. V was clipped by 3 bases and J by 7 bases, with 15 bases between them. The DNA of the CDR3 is TGTGCCAGCAGCTTGGGCTCACAGGGAGGTGGCTACACCTTC. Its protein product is CASSLGSQGGGYTF.

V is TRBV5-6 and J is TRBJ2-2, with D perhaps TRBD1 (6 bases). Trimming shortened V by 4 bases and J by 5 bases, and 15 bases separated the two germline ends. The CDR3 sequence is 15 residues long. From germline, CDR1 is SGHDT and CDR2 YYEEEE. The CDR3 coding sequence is TGTGCCAGCAGCATCCGGCAGGGGAGAACCGGGGAGCTGTTTTTT. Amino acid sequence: CASSIRQGRTGELFF. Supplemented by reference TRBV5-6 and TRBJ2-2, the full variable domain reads DAGVTQSPTHLIKTRGQQVTLRCSPKSGHDTVSWYQQALGQGPQFIFQYYEEEERQRGNFPDRFSGHQFPNYSSELNVNALLLGDSALYLCASSIRQGRTGELFFGEGSRLTVL.

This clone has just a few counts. The CDR3 loop reads CASSYPPLDSSEQYF. Written as DNA, the CDR3 is TGTGCCAGCAGTTACCCACCTCTGGACTCAAGCGAGCAGTACTTC. The chain links TRBV6-6 to TRBJ2-7, with D possibly TRBD2 on 5 matching bases. The CDR3 totals 15 residues. Germline loops: CDR1 MNHNY, CDR2 SVGAGI (reference sequence). Trimming stripped 2 bases from V and 6 bases from J, with 17 bases between.

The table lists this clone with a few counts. The CDR3: CASSPTRDYGYTF. The DNA for the CDR3 is TGTGCCAGCAGCCCCACCCGGGACTATGGCTACACCTTC. The V and J genes are TRBV5-4 and TRBJ1-2; D is unresolved. The V end lost 4 bases, the J end lost 3 bases, and 10 bases lay between the germline ends. The CDR3 runs to 13 residues. Looked up from germline, CDR1 is SGHNT and CDR2 is YYREEE (reference sequence).

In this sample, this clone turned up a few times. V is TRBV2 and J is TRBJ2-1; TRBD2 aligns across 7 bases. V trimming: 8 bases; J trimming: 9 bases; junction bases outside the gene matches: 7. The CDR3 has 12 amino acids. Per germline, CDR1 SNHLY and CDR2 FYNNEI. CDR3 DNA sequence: TGTGCCAGCGGGAGGGCCAGTCTTGAGCAGTTCTTC. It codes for CASGRASLEQFF. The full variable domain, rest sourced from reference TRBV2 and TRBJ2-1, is EPEVTQTPSHQVTQMGQEVILRCVPISNHLYFYWYRQILGQKVEFLVSFYNNEISEKSEIFDDQFSVERPDGSNFTLKIRSTKLEDSAMYFCASGRASLEQFFGPGTRLTVL.